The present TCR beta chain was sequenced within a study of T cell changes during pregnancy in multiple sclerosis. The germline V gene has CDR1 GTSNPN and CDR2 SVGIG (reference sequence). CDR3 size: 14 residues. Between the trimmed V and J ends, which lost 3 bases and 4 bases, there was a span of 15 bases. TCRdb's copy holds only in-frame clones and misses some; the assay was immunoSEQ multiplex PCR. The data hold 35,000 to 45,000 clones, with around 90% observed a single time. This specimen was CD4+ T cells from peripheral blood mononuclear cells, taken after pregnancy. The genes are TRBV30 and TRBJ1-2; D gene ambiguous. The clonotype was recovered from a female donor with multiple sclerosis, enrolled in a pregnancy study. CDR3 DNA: TGTGCCTGGAGGGGCCCACAGATGATCTATGGCTACACCTTC. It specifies CAWRGPQMIYGYTF.